The entry below gives a single TCR beta chain sequence along with its context. Specified treatment: around 19 received Ad26.COV2.S at low or high dose, single or two shots; 5 received placebo; per-sample allocation not given. At day 63 after the first vaccine or placebo injection, samples were drawn. The assay was immunoSEQ multiplex PCR, and TCRdb's table has in-frame clones only and misses some. The table lists 400,000 to 500,000 clones, about 91% of them singletons. This CDR3 region has 13 residues. V shed 8 bases and J 3 bases; nucleotides not matched to a gene: 6. CDR1 is SNHLY and CDR2 is FYNNEI in the germline V gene. These data come from a study of Ad26.COV2.S vaccination and SARS-CoV-2 variants.

Sequences were derived from peripheral blood, sampled in a trial of Ad26.COV2.S vaccine versus placebo. This chain joins TRBV2 and TRBJ1-1; TRBD1 matches 7 bases. This receptor was taken from a person between 18 and 65 years old who received the Ad26.COV2.S COVID-19 vaccine or a placebo. The CDR3 reads CASETGTDTEAFF. CDR3 DNA: TGTGCCAGCGAGACAGGGACGGACACTGAAGCTTTCTTT.